This TCR beta chain came from a study of T cells in Graves' hyperthyroidism and ophthalmopathy. Study context: Blood was drawn when the patient was first diagnosed and still untreated.

Fresh peripheral blood, more than 8 ml of it, supplied the PBMCs. Researchers amplified the TCR beta CDR3 regions from RNA transcripts. The HTBI primer set was used in a first-round RT-PCR of the TCR CDR3. In TCRdb, the multiplex PCR reads were re-called with MiXCR into one record per CDR3 protein. Among about 210,000 distinct CDR3 sequences listed, 17% were seen once. Study-level points and caveats: A model built on 13 V-J features separated ophthalmopathy from stable hyperthyroidism. Most clonotypes expanded in thyroid above 0.001 were likewise present in blood.

This clonotype was counted ten times or more. No antigen is known for it. CDR1 SQVTM and CDR2 ANQGSEA come from the germline V gene. V lost 6 bases, J lost 5 bases, and 5 bases stayed unmatched. The CDR3 sequence is 13 residues long. What was sequenced was blood. The source of this sequence is a man aged 50-60 years with Graves' hyperthyroidism. The genes are TRBV29-1 and TRBJ2-1, with 9 bases fitting TRBD2. CDR3 bases: TGCAGCGTCTTAGCGGGAGCCCACAATGAGCAGTTCTTC. Translated: CSVLAGAHNEQFF.